Shown below are 22 T cell receptor beta chains from a single sample sequenced in a study of blood T cells in healthy people across ages. The second PCR ran about 6 to 11 cycles with a sample-barcoded 5' primer and J-beta primers. TCRdb ran MiXCR on the 5' RACE reads and lists one entry per CDR3 protein. Seen here are about 1,500,000 distinct CDR3 sequences, roughly 40% observed once, and the top ten hold 7.9%. Sequencing input: blood. Every receptor here comes from a woman under 30 in good health.

This clonotype showed up just a few times. The chain recombines TRBV7-2 with TRBJ2-1; maybe TRBD2 (5 bases). Germline CDR1 reads SGHTA; CDR2 reads FQGNSA. The CDR3 loop spans 17 amino acids. V lost 5 bases and J lost 3, with 20 bases in between. The CDR3 here is CASSLPLERQFYNEQFF. In DNA form, the CDR3 reads TGTGCCAGCAGCCTGCCGTTGGAGCGGCAGTTCTACAATGAGCAGTTCTTC.

In this sample, this clonotype turned up once. The CDR3 coding sequence is TGTGCCAGTAGTATGGACCGGACGATCAATGAGCAGTTCTTC. This codes for CASSMDRTINEQFF. J is TRBJ2-1 and V is TRBV19; D ambiguous. Germline V gives CDR1 LNHDA, CDR2 SQIVND (reference sequence). This CDR3 contains 14 residues. V was trimmed by 3 bases and J by 6 bases, leaving 12 bases between them.

The V gene is TRBV9, the J gene TRBJ2-5, with D unclear. V was shortened by 4 bases and J by 13 bases, with 23 bases between the two germline ends. This CDR3 contains 14 residues. Germline CDR1 is SGDLS and CDR2 is YYNGEE. CDR3 amino acids: CASSPGLGSYERYF. CDR3 nucleotide sequence: TGTGCCAGCAGCCCTGGTCTCGGGTCCTACGAGCGGTACTTC. Combining the CDR3 with reference TRBV9 and TRBJ2-5 gives the whole variable domain DSGVTQTPKHLITATGQRVTLRCSPRSGDLSVYWYQQSLDQGLQFLIQYYNGEERAKGNILERFSAQQFPDLHSELNLSSLELGDSALYFCASSPGLGSYERYFGPGTRLLVL.

The V gene is TRBV10-3, the J gene TRBJ2-1; 7 bases line up with TRBD2. V trimming: 2 bases; J trimming: 4 bases; junction bases outside the gene matches: 11. The CDR3 has 17 amino acids. The germline CDR1 and CDR2 sequences are ENHRY and SYGVKD. CDR3 sequence: CAISEASGLSPYNEQFF. The DNA for the CDR3 is TGTGCCATCAGTGAGGCTAGCGGACTCTCCCCTTACAATGAGCAGTTCTTC.

This sequence joins TRBV6-1 and TRBJ2-7, with D tentatively TRBD2 (6 bases). The CDR3 has 16 amino acids. Germline V gene sequence: CDR1 MNHNS, CDR2 SASEGT. Trimming shortened V by 1 base and J by 2 bases, and 15 bases separated the two germline ends. The CDR3 is CASSEETGWGAYEQYF. In nucleotides, the CDR3 is TGTGCCAGCAGTGAAGAAACGGGATGGGGGGCCTACGAGCAGTACTTC.

This clonotype turned up a few times. This rearrangement joins TRBV27 to TRBJ2-7; D is undetermined. V lost 0 bases, J lost 1 base, and 13 bases lay in between. Germline values: CDR1 MNHEY, CDR2 SMNVEV (reference sequence). The CDR3 runs 16 residues. CDR3 DNA sequence: TGTGCCAGCAGTTTATCAGTGGCTACTAAATCCTACGAGCAGTACTTC. Residues: CASSLSVATKSYEQYF.

The V gene is TRBV20-1, the J gene TRBJ2-3; a possible D gene is TRBD2 (6 bases). Germline-derived CDR1 and CDR2 are DFQATT and SNEGSKA (reference sequence). V lost 5 bases and J lost 0, with 15 bases in between. The CDR3 spans 15 residues. CDR3 region: CSASSSATSTDTQYF. Written as DNA, the CDR3 is TGCAGTGCTTCCTCTAGCGCCACTAGCACAGATACGCAGTATTTT.

The J gene is TRBJ2-4, the V gene TRBV30; 7 nucleotides line up with TRBD1. The tail of the sequence fits TRBJ2-7 better, so the J call may be wrong. Per the germline V gene, CDR1 is GTSNPN and CDR2 is SVGIG (reference sequence). This CDR3 spans 12 amino acids. The CDR3 region has the DNA TGTGCCGGTAGGGGGACAGTCTACGAGCAGTACTTC. Encoded protein: CAGRGTVYEQYF.

The chain recombines TRBV5-1 with TRBJ1-2, with D unclear. V was clipped by 0 bases and J by 10 bases, with 13 bases between them. The CDR3 is 13 residues long. CDR1 is SGHRS, CDR2 YFSETQ, per germline. The CDR3 region is CASSLASVEDYTF. The CDR3 nucleotides are TGCGCCAGCAGCTTGGCCTCGGTGGAGGACTACACCTTC.

The chain uses TRBV6-5 and TRBJ1-6; D call uncertain. Trimming pared 6 bases from V and 6 bases from J, leaving 9 bases between. The CDR3 extends over 13 amino acids. Looked up from germline, CDR1 is MNHEY and CDR2 is SVGAGI. CDR3 in amino acids: CASRPAINSPLHF. The DNA for the CDR3 is TGTGCCAGCAGGCCGGCCATTAATTCACCCCTCCACTTT.

This chain connects TRBV20-1 to TRBJ2-4; 14 bases align to TRBD2. V shed 6 bases, J shed 13 bases, and the junction held 14 bases outside the gene matches. The CDR3 has 15 amino acids. CDR1 and CDR2 (germline): DFQATT, SNEGSKA (reference sequence). The CDR3 DNA is TGCAGTGCCACAGACCCGGGACTAGCGGGGGTTGAGCAGTACTTC. Amino acids: CSATDPGLAGVEQYF.

The genes are TRBV29-1 and TRBJ2-6, with 8 bases fitting TRBD1. V shed 5 bases, J shed 2 bases, and the junction held 11 bases outside the gene matches. This CDR3 has 17 residues. Germline V gene data show CDR1 as SQVTM and CDR2 as ANQGSEA. CDR3 protein: CSVLRAGQVPGANVLTF. The CDR3 coding sequence is TGCAGCGTTTTAAGGGCGGGACAGGTGCCTGGGGCCAACGTCCTGACTTTC.

This clonotype showed up just a few times. J is TRBJ2-7 and V is TRBV2; 9 nucleotides align to TRBD2. In germline, CDR1 is SNHLY, CDR2 FYNNEI. The junction had 15 bases not matched to a gene; V was cut back by 6 bases and J by 6 bases. This CDR3 has 16 amino acids. The CDR3 sequence: CASRRASGAEVGEQYF. CDR3 bases: TGTGCCAGCAGGAGGGCTAGCGGGGCCGAAGTGGGCGAGCAGTACTTC.

This rearrangement joins TRBV14 to TRBJ1-4; D not resolved. Looked up from germline, CDR1 is SGHDN and CDR2 is FVKESK. The ends were cut back, 1 base at V and 3 bases at J, with 12 bases in the middle. The CDR3 extends over 16 amino acids. CDR3 loop: CASSQAVTASNEKLFF. The CDR3 DNA reads as TGTGCCAGCAGCCAAGCGGTCACAGCATCTAATGAAAAACTGTTTTTT. The full variable domain, in which reference TRBV14 and TRBJ1-4 provide the parts outside the CDR3, is EAGVTQFPSHSVIEKGQTVTLRCDPISGHDNLYWYRRVMGKEIKFLLHFVKESKQDESGMPNNRFLAERTGGTYSTLKVQPAELEDSGVYFCASSQAVTASNEKLFFGSGTQLSVL.

There are a few counts of this clonotype. The gene calls are TRBV4-1 and TRBJ2-1; 7 bases map to TRBD1. Germline trimming cut 0 bases from V and 7 bases from J; bases unmatched to any gene: 6. The CDR3 length is 15 residues. The V gene's germline CDR1 is MGHRA and CDR2 YSYEKL. This CDR3 reads CASSQETGIRNEQFF. In DNA form, the CDR3 reads TGCGCCAGCAGCCAAGAGACAGGGATTCGGAATGAGCAGTTCTTC.

V is TRBV7-9 and J is TRBJ1-2; D may be TRBD1 (5 bases). Germline V gene data show CDR1 as SEHNR and CDR2 as FQNEAQ (reference sequence). V dropped 8 bases and J dropped 4 bases, with 26 bases sitting between them. The CDR3 is made up of 17 amino acids. CDR3 amino acids: CASLAPGPRGEGYGYTF. The DNA for the CDR3 is TGTGCCAGCCTAGCTCCCGGGCCTAGGGGAGAGGGCTATGGCTACACCTTC.

CDR3 sequence (DNA): TGTGCCAGCAGTCTCAACAGGGGGCCCACCGGGGAGCTGTTTTTT. Its protein is CASSLNRGPTGELFF. This chain links TRBV27 with TRBJ2-2; 9 bases agree with TRBD1. CDR3 size: 15 residues. J was trimmed by 4 bases and V by 5 bases; bases with no gene match: 5. Germline loops: CDR1 MNHEY, CDR2 SMNVEV (reference sequence).

This clonotype was detected only a few times. J is TRBJ2-3 and V is TRBV6-1, with a weak D call TRBD2 (5 bases). V was cut by 4 bases and J by 0 bases, with 11 bases left in between. The germline V gene has CDR1 MNHNS and CDR2 SASEGT. The CDR3 loop spans 15 amino acids. CDR3 sequence reads: CASSGGRGSTDTQYF. As DNA, the CDR3 is TGTGCCAGCAGTGGAGGACGGGGTAGCACAGATACGCAGTATTTT.

CDR3 loop: CASTPNGGFINSDTQYF. DNA for the CDR3: TGTGCCAGCACCCCTAATGGGGGCTTTATCAATTCAGATACGCAGTATTTT. The chain couples TRBV6-1 to TRBJ2-3, with D possibly being TRBD1 (6 bases). The CDR3 consists of 17 residues. From germline, CDR1 is MNHNS and CDR2 SASEGT. V lost 7 bases and J 4 bases, leaving 24 bases between the germline ends.

This clonotype has only a few counts. V usage is TRBV12-3 or TRBV12-4 and J usage is TRBJ1-4, with 8 nucleotides matching TRBD1. The CDR3 extends over 15 amino acids. The junction had 10 bases not matched to a gene; V was cut back by 3 bases and J by 10 bases. This chain's CDR3 is CASSFTQGAMGKLFF. DNA of the CDR3: TGTGCCAGCAGTTTTACGCAGGGGGCAATGGGAAAACTGTTTTTT.

The chain couples TRBV12-3 or TRBV12-4 to TRBJ2-3; D gene uncertain. V was clipped by 3 bases and J by 5 bases, with 12 bases between them. CDR3 length: 14 amino acids. CDR3 DNA: TGTGCCAGCAGTTTTACGAATACTGGAGATACGCAGTATTTT. Translating gives CASSFTNTGDTQYF.

The chain uses TRBV21-1 and TRBJ2-7. TRBV21-1 is assigned pseudogene status. CDR3 size: 15 residues. Here the CDR3 DNA reads TGTGCCAGCATCAGGTCGCGGCTATTTCGGCACGAGCAGTACTTC. It codes for CASIRSRLFRHEQYF.